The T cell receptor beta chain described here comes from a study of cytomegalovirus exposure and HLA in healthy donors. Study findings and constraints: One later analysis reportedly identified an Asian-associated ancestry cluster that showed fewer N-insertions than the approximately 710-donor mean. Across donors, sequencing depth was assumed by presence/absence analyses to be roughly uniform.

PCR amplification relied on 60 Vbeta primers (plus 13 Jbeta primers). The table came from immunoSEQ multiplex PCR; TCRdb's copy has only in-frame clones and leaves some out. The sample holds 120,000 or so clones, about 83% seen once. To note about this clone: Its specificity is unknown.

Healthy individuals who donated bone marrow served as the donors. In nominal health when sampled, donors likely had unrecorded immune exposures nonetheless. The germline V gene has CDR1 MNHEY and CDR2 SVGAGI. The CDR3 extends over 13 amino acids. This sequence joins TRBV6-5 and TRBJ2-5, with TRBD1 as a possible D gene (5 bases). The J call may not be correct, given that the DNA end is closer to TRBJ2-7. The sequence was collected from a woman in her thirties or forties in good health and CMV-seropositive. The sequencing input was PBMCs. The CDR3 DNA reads TGTGCCAGCAGACTCGACAGTAGCTACGAGCAGTACTTC. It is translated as CASRLDSSYEQYF.